The 9 T cell receptor beta chains below come from one sample, sequenced in a study of blood T cells in healthy people across ages (dated by TCRdb to between 2015 and 2016). The library was prepared using 5' RACE. The sequencer listed for this sample is Illumina HiSeq 2500. The second PCR ran for about 6 to 11 cycles and used a J-beta primer mix along with a sample-barcoded 5' primer. TCRdb reworked the public reads: Q25 trimming with fastp, MiXCR clone assembly, productive beta chains retained. Each CDR3 protein gets just one entry, which takes the most common genes and DNA from the rows behind it. The sample table holds around 620,000 distinct CDR3 sequences, of which about 26% were seen once. Approximately 17% of the sample rests with the top ten. The sample comprised blood. These receptors were obtained from a woman aged 70-85 years in good health.

This clonotype was seen more than once but under ten times. The chain is built from TRBV3-1 and TRBJ2-3; perhaps TRBD1 as D (6 bases). Germline V gives CDR1 LGHDT, CDR2 YNNKEL (reference sequence). The CDR3 is made up of 15 amino acids. The ends were cut back, 4 bases at V and 1 base at J, with 12 bases in the middle. The CDR3 nucleotides read TGTGCCAGCAGCCTCCGGGACATTCGCACAGATACGCAGTATTTT. Its protein is CASSLRDIRTDTQYF.

This clonotype was counted only a few times. This rearrangement joins TRBV29-1 to TRBJ2-1; D may be TRBD1 or TRBD2 (5 bases each). Gene TRBJ2-5 matches the end of the DNA better, so the J call may be wrong. This CDR3 has 13 amino acids. Germline V gives CDR1 SQVTM, CDR2 ANQGSEA. The CDR3: CSAQRGMGETQYF. The CDR3, as DNA: TGCAGCGCTCAGAGGGGTATGGGGGAGACCCAGTACTTC.

In this sample, this clonotype turned up a few times. The chain combines TRBV5-1 with TRBJ2-2; D might be TRBD2 (5 bases). The CDR3 is 13 residues long. Deletions cut 5 bases from V and 5 bases from J, with 10 bases between. Germline V CDR1 and CDR2: SGHRS, YFSETQ. CDR3 region: CASRLAGTGELFF. For the CDR3, the DNA is TGCGCCAGCAGGCTAGCTGGGACCGGGGAGCTGTTTTTT.

The rearrangement uses TRBV7-9 and TRBJ2-1, with 9 bases lining up with TRBD1. Germline V gene sequence: CDR1 SEHNR, CDR2 FQNEAQ (reference sequence). CDR3 length equals 16 residues. Trimming at V came to 5 bases and at J to 7 bases, leaving 12 bases not matched to a gene. This CDR3 reads CASSTIGTGKLNEQFF. CDR3 sequence (DNA): TGTGCCAGCAGCACCATCGGGACAGGGAAGTTAAATGAGCAGTTCTTC.

This clonotype was seen more than once but under ten times. This chain links TRBV4-3 with TRBJ2-7; perhaps TRBD2 as D (6 bases). The CDR3 consists of 16 residues. With 1 base removed from V and 2 bases from J, the gap between germline ends came to 15 bases. Per the germline V gene, CDR1 is LGHNA and CDR2 is YSLEER. As DNA, the CDR3 is TGCGCCAGCAGCCAAGTGGGGCGGGGAGGAGCCTACGAGCAGTACTTC. Translation: CASSQVGRGGAYEQYF.

This clonotype was seen a few times. The V call is TRBV20-1, the J call TRBJ2-7; D is possibly TRBD2 (6 bases). Germline CDR1 is DFQATT and CDR2 is SNEGSKA (reference sequence). CDR3 length: 13 amino acids. Trimming removed 6 bases from V and 0 bases from J, with 12 bases in between. The CDR3 region has the DNA TGCAGTGCCCTGGGACTTTACTCCTACGAGCAGTACTTC. This encodes CSALGLYSYEQYF.

This clonotype was seen a few times. This CDR3 reads CASSLFGGDEPQHF. CDR3 in DNA: TGTGCCAGCAGCTTGTTTGGGGGCGATGAGCCCCAGCATTTT. The rearrangement joins TRBV5-5 to TRBJ1-5; D perhaps matches TRBD1 (6 bases). Per the germline V gene, CDR1 is SGHKS and CDR2 is YYEKEE (reference sequence). Trimming cost V 1 base and J 8 bases, with 13 bases left between them. The CDR3 is made up of 14 amino acids. The whole variable domain, filled in from reference TRBV5-5 and TRBJ1-5, reads DAGVTQSPTHLIKTRGQQVTLRCSPISGHKSVSWYQQVLGQGPQFIFQYYEKEERGRGNFPDRFSARQFPNYSSELNVNALLLGDSALYLCASSLFGGDEPQHFGDGTRLSIL.

Of note for this clonotype: One end of the junction does not line up with germline, which may come from a read error. V gene TRBV20-1 combines with J gene TRBJ1-2; D not certain. CDR1 is DFQATT, CDR2 SNEGSKA, per germline (reference sequence). This CDR3 contains 12 residues. The CDR3 DNA is TGCAGTGCTCGAGACAACGACTATGGCTACACCTTC. Its protein is CSARDNDYGYTF.

This clonotype turned up a few times. The chain combines TRBV5-5 with TRBJ2-1, with a tentative D call TRBD2 (5 bases). This CDR3 is built from 17 residues. From germline, CDR1 is SGHKS and CDR2 YYEKEE (reference sequence). V gave up 4 bases and J gave up 0 bases, with 17 bases separating them. The DNA of the CDR3 is TGTGCCAGCAGCCCGGCCCTCGGGGAGAGCTCCTACAATGAGCAGTTCTTC. It yields the protein CASSPALGESSYNEQFF. Full variable domain (remainder filled in from reference TRBV5-5 and TRBJ2-1): DAGVTQSPTHLIKTRGQQVTLRCSPISGHKSVSWYQQVLGQGPQFIFQYYEKEERGRGNFPDRFSARQFPNYSSELNVNALLLGDSALYLCASSPALGESSYNEQFFGPGTRLTVL.